A single sample gave rise to the 27 T cell receptor beta chains below, sequenced in a study of T cells in Graves' hyperthyroidism and ophthalmopathy. TCR beta CDR3 region amplification was performed from RNA transcripts. RT-PCR in the first round (using the HTBI primer set) targeted the TCR CDR3. MiXCR, applied by TCRdb to the multiplex PCR reads, yields one record per CDR3 protein. Of approximately 400,000 distinct CDR3 sequences listed, approximately 14% are singletons. Sequences were obtained from blood. Every receptor here comes from a woman younger than 30 with Graves' hyperthyroidism.

This clonotype appeared a few times. The genes are TRBV11-2 and TRBJ1-1; tentatively, D is TRBD1 (5 bases). CDR1 is SGHAT, CDR2 FQNNGV, per germline. V dropped 4 bases and J dropped 0 bases, with 12 bases sitting between them. CDR3 length: 15 amino acids. The CDR3 region has the DNA TGTGCCAGCAGCTCCCAGACAGAACTGAACACTGAAGCTTTCTTT. Protein product: CASSSQTELNTEAFF.

Only a few counts were recorded for this clonotype. Compared with germline, one end of the junction differs, possibly owing to a read error. The chain couples TRBV20-1 to TRBJ1-5, with a weak D call TRBD1 (5 bases). Germline CDR1 DFQATT, CDR2 SNEGSKA (reference sequence). The CDR3 runs 15 residues. CDR3 loop: CSARDRIMSNQPQHF. The CDR3, as DNA: TGCAGTGCCAGAGACAGAATAATGAGCAATCAGCCCCAGCATTTT.

The CDR3 nucleotides read TGTGCCAGCAGCGTAACGGGACAGGGGCACGAGCAGTACTTC. Translating it yields CASSVTGQGHEQYF. The chain has TRBV6-5 and TRBJ2-7, with 10 bases that match TRBD1. J gave up 5 bases and V 6 bases, and 7 bases lay outside the gene matches. The V gene's germline CDR1 is MNHEY and CDR2 SVGAGI. The CDR3 length is 14 residues.

This clonotype appeared a few times. The chain recombines TRBV6-1 with TRBJ2-2, with a weak D call TRBD1 (6 bases). Germline assignment: CDR1 MNHNS and CDR2 SASEGT. The CDR3 consists of 14 residues. With 11 bases removed from V and 1 base from J, the gap between germline ends came to 14 bases. The CDR3 here is CASERGMNTGELFF. In DNA form, the CDR3 reads TGTGCCTCCGAGAGGGGGATGAACACCGGGGAGCTGTTTTTT.

There are a few counts of this clonotype. The chain employs TRBV20-1 and TRBJ1-2; D uncertain. V gave up 6 bases and J gave up 2 bases, with 16 bases separating them. This CDR3 is 14 amino acids long. Per germline, CDR1 DFQATT and CDR2 SNEGSKA (reference sequence). The CDR3 loop is CSAALSTQNYGYTF. As DNA, the CDR3 is TGCAGTGCCGCACTATCAACACAGAACTATGGCTACACCTTC.

The table lists this clonotype with many counts. The gene calls are TRBV12-3 or TRBV12-4 and TRBJ2-5; D gene unclear. Trimming shortened V by 3 bases and J by 2 bases, and 7 bases separated the two germline ends. The length of the CDR3 is 13 residues. DNA for the CDR3: TGTGCCAGCAGTTTCACGGCACAAGAGACCCAGTACTTC. Its translation is CASSFTAQETQYF.

This clonotype has a handful of counts. The chain has TRBV10-3 and TRBJ1-2, with D possibly TRBD1 on 5 matching bases. V was shortened by 2 bases and J by 0 bases, with 16 bases between the two germline ends. CDR1 is ENHRY and CDR2 is SYGVKD in the germline V gene. CDR3 length equals 17 residues. The CDR3 DNA is TGTGCCATCAGTGAGGGAGTCTACAGGAGAGCTAACTATGGCTACACCTTC. Translated, it gives CAISEGVYRRANYGYTF.

This clonotype has a handful of counts. The chain couples TRBV7-2 to TRBJ2-2; no definite D call. The germline V gene has CDR1 SGHTA and CDR2 FQGNSA. The CDR3 runs 19 residues. V lost 0 bases, J lost 5 bases, and 22 bases lay in between. The CDR3 DNA reads as TGTGCCAGCAGCTTAGCGCTTCTTGCCGCTCAAAGGGTTACCGGGGAGCTGTTTTTT. It codes for CASSLALLAAQRVTGELFF.

This clonotype was seen repeatedly, ten times or more. CDR3 in DNA: TGTGCCAGCAGTGAGGGCGGGGGGGTGTATGGCTACACCTTC. Translating it yields CASSEGGGVYGYTF. The chain joins TRBV2 to TRBJ1-2, with a weak D call TRBD1 (5 bases). The V end lost 3 bases, the J end lost 5 bases, and 13 bases lay between the germline ends. The CDR3 has 14 residues. CDR1 SNHLY and CDR2 FYNNEI come from the germline V gene.

The J gene is TRBJ2-3, the V gene TRBV6-5; D may match TRBD1 or TRBD2 (5 bases each). This CDR3 spans 15 amino acids. V lost 0 bases and J 2 bases, leaving 9 bases between the germline ends. The germline gives CDR1 MNHEY, CDR2 SVGAGI. The CDR3 here is CASSYSGRTTDTQYF. The CDR3 DNA sequence: TGTGCCAGCAGTTACTCGGGACGGACCACAGATACGCAGTATTTT.

V and J are TRBV9 and TRBJ2-1; tentatively, D is TRBD1 or TRBD2 (6 bases each). Per germline, CDR1 SGDLS and CDR2 YYNGEE. The ends were cut back, 3 bases at V and 7 bases at J, with 20 bases in the middle. This CDR3 contains 16 residues. The CDR3 nucleotides read TGTGCCAGCAGCGCACCCGTCGGGGGCGTAACGAATGAGCAGTTCTTC. Its protein product is CASSAPVGGVTNEQFF. The full variable domain, in which reference TRBV9 and TRBJ2-1 provide the parts outside the CDR3, is DSGVTQTPKHLITATGQRVTLRCSPRSGDLSVYWYQQSLDQGLQFLIQYYNGEERAKGNILERFSAQQFPDLHSELNLSSLELGDSALYFCASSAPVGGVTNEQFFGPGTRLTVL.

The chain joins TRBV14 to TRBJ1-1; no clear D. CDR1 is SGHDN and CDR2 is FVKESK in the germline V gene. The CDR3 consists of 15 residues. V lost 0 bases and J lost 1, with 9 bases in between. DNA for the CDR3: TGTGCCAGCAGCCAAGATATTTGGCCGAACACTGAAGCTTTCTTT. Residues: CASSQDIWPNTEAFF.

This clonotype showed up many times. The chain carries TRBV20-1 and TRBJ2-1, with 15 bases that match TRBD2. This CDR3 is built from 16 residues. The germline V gene has CDR1 DFQATT and CDR2 SNEGSKA (reference sequence). V trimming: 7 bases; J trimming: 6 bases; junction bases outside the gene matches: 10. DNA for the CDR3: TGCAGTGGTACGAGGACTAGCGGGGGGGCAGCCAATGAGCAGTTCTTC. This sequence encodes CSGTRTSGGAANEQFF.

This clonotype was recorded at least ten times. The chain uses TRBV28 and TRBJ2-3; 8 bases match TRBD2. CDR3 length: 16 residues. Germline-derived CDR1 and CDR2 are MDHEN and SYDVKM. With 5 bases clipped from V and 2 bases from J, the junction kept 9 bases outside the gene matches. This chain's CDR3 is CASSRSGGRVTDTQYF. The CDR3 nucleotides are TGTGCCAGCAGTAGAAGCGGGGGTCGTGTCACAGATACGCAGTATTTT.

This clonotype occurred many times. This chain joins TRBV5-1 and TRBJ2-7; D is uncertain. Germline V gene data show CDR1 as SGHRS and CDR2 as YFSETQ. Trimming pared 0 bases from V and 5 bases from J, leaving 9 bases between. The CDR3 extends over 13 amino acids. As DNA, the CDR3 is TGCGCCAGCAGCTTGGTGGGCGCTAACGAGCAGTACTTC. Protein product: CASSLVGANEQYF.

With regard to this clonotype: A much larger clone differs from this one at a single base, so this may be a read error. The rearrangement links TRBV24-1 to TRBJ1-2; 7 bases are shared with TRBD1. V gave up 4 bases and J gave up 4 bases; unmatched junction bases: 8. In germline, CDR1 is KGHDR, CDR2 SFDVKD. The CDR3 extends over 15 amino acids. CDR3 loop: CATSDQGQTFYGYTF. DNA of the CDR3: TGTGCCACCAGTGACCAGGGACAGACCTTCTATGGCTACACCTTC.

For this clonotype: A read error may produce the germline difference seen at one junction end. The chain combines TRBV4-3 with TRBJ1-3; 9 positions agree with TRBD1. The CDR3 extends over 17 amino acids. CDR1 is LGHNA, CDR2 YSLEER, per germline. The CDR3 protein is CASSQDRTGASGSTIYF. The CDR3 region has the DNA TGCGCCAGCAGCCAAGACAGGACAGGGGCCTCTGGAAGCACCATATATTTT.

In its sample, this clonotype was seen many times. The V call is TRBV24-1, the J call TRBJ1-2; D is possibly TRBD1 (6 bases). Germline CDR1 reads KGHDR; CDR2 reads SFDVKD. CDR3 size: 19 residues. V lost 2 bases and J lost 2, with 23 bases in between. CDR3 protein: CATSDSTVPPTGLNYGYTF. Written as DNA, the CDR3 is TGTGCCACCAGTGATTCCACCGTCCCCCCAACAGGGTTGAACTATGGCTACACCTTC.

This clonotype has just a few counts. V is TRBV6-1 and J is TRBJ1-5; unclear D gene. This CDR3 spans 15 amino acids. The V and J ends lost 6 bases and 3 bases respectively, with 15 bases between them. In germline, CDR1 is MNHNS, CDR2 SASEGT. Here the CDR3 DNA reads TGTGCCAGCAGCCCAGGAGGACGGGCCAATCAGCCCCAGCATTTT. Residues: CASSPGGRANQPQHF.

The chain uses TRBV4-3 and TRBJ2-2; D possibly uses TRBD1 or TRBD2 (6 bases each). This CDR3 is 18 amino acids long. V dropped 1 base and J dropped 6 bases, with 21 bases sitting between them. Germline loops: CDR1 LGHNA, CDR2 YSLEER. This CDR3 is CASSQASLGGSGSGELFF. Written as DNA, the CDR3 is TGCGCCAGCAGCCAAGCCTCCCTGGGGGGCAGTGGTTCCGGGGAGCTGTTTTTT.

The chain joins TRBV6-1 to TRBJ2-7, with TRBD2 identical over 7 bases. The CDR3 sequence is 15 residues long. With 1 base clipped from V and 1 base from J, the junction kept 4 bases outside the gene matches. Germline values: CDR1 MNHNS, CDR2 SASEGT. The CDR3 loop reads CASSEGASGSYEQYF. CDR3 nucleotides: TGTGCCAGCAGTGAAGGAGCTAGCGGTTCCTACGAGCAGTACTTC.

J is TRBJ2-7 and V is TRBV2, with 8 bases that match TRBD2. CDR3 length: 14 amino acids. CDR1 and CDR2 (germline): SNHLY, FYNNEI. The V and J ends lost 4 bases and 5 bases, in that order; junction bases with no gene match: 7. The CDR3: CASSGGTRYHEQYF. Here the CDR3 DNA reads TGTGCCAGCAGTGGGGGGACTAGATACCACGAGCAGTACTTC.

This clonotype was observed a single time. The rearrangement joins TRBV25-1 to TRBJ2-2; D not certain. The germline gives CDR1 MGHDK, CDR2 SYGVNS. The CDR3 extends over 13 amino acids. V lost 3 bases and J 4 bases, leaving 6 bases between the germline ends. The CDR3 region is CASSEDLTGELFF. As DNA, the CDR3 is TGTGCCAGCAGTGAGGATCTCACCGGGGAGCTGTTTTTT.

In this sample, this clonotype turned up many times. The chain combines TRBV13 with TRBJ2-2, with D possibly being TRBD1 (5 bases). The germline V gene has CDR1 PRHDT and CDR2 FYEKMQ (reference sequence). Trimming took 2 bases from V and 4 from J, leaving 14 bases between them. CDR3 size: 16 residues. The CDR3 protein is CASSLMGQPTTGELFF. The CDR3 coding sequence is TGTGCCAGCAGCTTAATGGGGCAGCCGACCACCGGGGAGCTGTTTTTT. Filled out from reference TRBV13 and TRBJ2-2, the complete variable domain reads AAGVIQSPRHLIKEKRETATLKCYPIPRHDTVYWYQQGPGQDPQFLISFYEKMQSDKGSIPDRFSAQQFSDYHSELNMSSLELGDSALYFCASSLMGQPTTGELFFGEGSRLTVL.

This clonotype showed up many times. The chain employs TRBV12-3 or TRBV12-4 and TRBJ1-5; 7 bases line up with TRBD1. The J segment lost 10 bases and the V segment lost 6 bases, leaving 9 bases of the junction unmatched. The CDR3 loop spans 13 amino acids. The CDR3: CASRKEGALPQHF. The DNA of the CDR3 is TGTGCCAGCAGGAAAGAGGGGGCTCTACCCCAGCATTTT.

The table lists this clonotype with many counts. The V call is TRBV7-8, the J call TRBJ2-1; 9 positions agree with TRBD2. With V trimmed by 2 bases and J by 3 bases, 5 bases remained unmatched. Germline CDR1 reads SGHVS; CDR2 reads FQNEAQ. The CDR3 loop spans 16 amino acids. CDR3 sequence reads: CASSLPGGGGYNEQFF. CDR3 sequence (DNA): TGTGCCAGCAGCTTACCAGGCGGGGGGGGCTACAATGAGCAGTTCTTC.

CDR3 loop: CASSWTGGGPYNEQFF. As DNA, the CDR3 is TGTGCCAGCAGCTGGACGGGGGGGGGCCCCTACAATGAGCAGTTCTTC. The chain links TRBV5-6 to TRBJ2-1; 8 nucleotides align to TRBD2. The V gene's germline CDR1 is SGHDT and CDR2 YYEEEE. Trimming removed 3 bases from V and 2 bases from J; junction bases left unmatched: 7. The CDR3 length is 16 residues.